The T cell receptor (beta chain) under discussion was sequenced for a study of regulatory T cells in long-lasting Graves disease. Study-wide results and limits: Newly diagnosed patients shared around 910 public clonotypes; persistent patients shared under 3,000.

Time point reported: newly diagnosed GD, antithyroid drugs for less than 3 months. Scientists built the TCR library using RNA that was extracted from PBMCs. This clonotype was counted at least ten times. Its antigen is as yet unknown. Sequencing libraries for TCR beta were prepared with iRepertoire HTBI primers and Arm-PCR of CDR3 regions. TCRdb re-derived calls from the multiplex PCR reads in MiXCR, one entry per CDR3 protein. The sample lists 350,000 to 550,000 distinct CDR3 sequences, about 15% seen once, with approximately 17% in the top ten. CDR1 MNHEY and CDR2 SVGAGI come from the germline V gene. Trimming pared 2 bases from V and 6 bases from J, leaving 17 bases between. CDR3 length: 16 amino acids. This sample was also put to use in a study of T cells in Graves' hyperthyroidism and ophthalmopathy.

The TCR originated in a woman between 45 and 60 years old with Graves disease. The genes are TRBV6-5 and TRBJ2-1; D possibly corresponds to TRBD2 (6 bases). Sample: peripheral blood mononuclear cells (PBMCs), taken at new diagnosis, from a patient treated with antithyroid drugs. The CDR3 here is CASSYNGAGTSNEQFF. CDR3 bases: TGTGCCAGCAGTTACAACGGGGCGGGAACGTCCAATGAGCAGTTCTTC.